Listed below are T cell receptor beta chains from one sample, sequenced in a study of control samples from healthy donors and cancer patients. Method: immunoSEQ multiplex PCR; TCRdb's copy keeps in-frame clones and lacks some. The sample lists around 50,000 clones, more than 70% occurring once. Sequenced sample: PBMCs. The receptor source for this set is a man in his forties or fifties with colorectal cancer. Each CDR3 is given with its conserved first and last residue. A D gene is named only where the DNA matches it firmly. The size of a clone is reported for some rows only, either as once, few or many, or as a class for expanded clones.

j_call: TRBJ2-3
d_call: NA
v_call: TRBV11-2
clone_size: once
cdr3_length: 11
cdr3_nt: TGTGCCAGCAGCTTCGCGGATACGCAGTATTTT
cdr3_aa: CASSFADTQYF

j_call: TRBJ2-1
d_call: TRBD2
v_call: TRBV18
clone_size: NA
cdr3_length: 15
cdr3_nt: TGTGCCAGCTCACCTGGGACTAGCGGGAGTGGTGAGCAGTTCTTC
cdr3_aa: CASSPGTSGSGEQFF

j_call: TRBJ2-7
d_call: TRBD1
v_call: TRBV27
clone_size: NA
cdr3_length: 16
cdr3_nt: TGTGCCAGCAGCCCAGGCGGACAGGGGGCATCCTACGAGCAGTACTTC
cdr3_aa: CASSPGGQGASYEQYF

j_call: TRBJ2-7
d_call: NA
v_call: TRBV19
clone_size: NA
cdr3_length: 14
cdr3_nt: TGTGCCAGTAGTATGGGGCTCCCCCGAGGGGAGCAGTACTTC
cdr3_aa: CASSMGLPRGEQYF

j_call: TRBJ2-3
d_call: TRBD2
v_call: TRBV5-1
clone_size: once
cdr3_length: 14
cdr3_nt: TGCGCCAGCAGCCTAGGGACTAGCGGAGATACGCAGTATTTT
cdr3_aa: CASSLGTSGDTQYF

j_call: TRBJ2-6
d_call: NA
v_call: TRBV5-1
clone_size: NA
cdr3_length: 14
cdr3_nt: TGCGCCAGCATACCGAACTCTGGGGCCAACGTCCTGACTTTC
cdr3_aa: CASIPNSGANVLTF

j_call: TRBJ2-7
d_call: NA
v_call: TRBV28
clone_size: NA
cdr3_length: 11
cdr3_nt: TGTGCCAGCCACACCCTCGGAGAGCAGTACTTC
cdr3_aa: CASHTLGEQYF

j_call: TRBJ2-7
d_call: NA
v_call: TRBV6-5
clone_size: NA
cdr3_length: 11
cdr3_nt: TGTGCCGCCGGACAGCTCTACGAGCAGTACTTC
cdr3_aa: CAAGQLYEQYF

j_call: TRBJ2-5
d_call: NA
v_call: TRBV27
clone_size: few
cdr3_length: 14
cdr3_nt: TGTGCCAGCAGTAACACAGGGTTCCAAGAGACCCAGTACTTC
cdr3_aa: CASSNTGFQETQYF

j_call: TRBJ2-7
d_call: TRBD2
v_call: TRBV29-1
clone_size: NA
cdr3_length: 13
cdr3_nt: TGCAGCGTCCAGGCTAGCGGGAGGTACGAGCAGTACTTC
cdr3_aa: CSVQASGRYEQYF

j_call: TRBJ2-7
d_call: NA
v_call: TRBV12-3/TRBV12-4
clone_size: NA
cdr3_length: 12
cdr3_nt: TGTGCCAGCAGTCTCCATCCCTACGAGCAGTACTTC
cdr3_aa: CASSLHPYEQYF

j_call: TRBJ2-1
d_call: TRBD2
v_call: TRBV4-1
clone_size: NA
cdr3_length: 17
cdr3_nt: TGCGCCAGCAGGGGAGGGACCTACTATAGCTCCTACAATGAGCAGTTCTTC
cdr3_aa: CASRGGTYYSSYNEQFF

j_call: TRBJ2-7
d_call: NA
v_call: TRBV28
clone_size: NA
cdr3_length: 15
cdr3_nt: TGTGCCAGCACATCCCCTATCGAGAACACCTACGAGCAGTACTTC
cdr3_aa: CASTSPIENTYEQYF

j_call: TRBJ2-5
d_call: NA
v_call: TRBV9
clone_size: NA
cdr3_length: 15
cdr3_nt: TGTGCCAGCAGCGTAGGCCTAGCTGTTGGAGAGACCCAGTACTTC
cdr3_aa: CASSVGLAVGETQYF

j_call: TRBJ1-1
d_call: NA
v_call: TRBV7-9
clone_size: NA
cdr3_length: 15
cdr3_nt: TGTGCCAGCTCGAGGGGACAAACGACTAACACTGAAGCTTTCTTT
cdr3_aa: CASSRGQTTNTEAFF

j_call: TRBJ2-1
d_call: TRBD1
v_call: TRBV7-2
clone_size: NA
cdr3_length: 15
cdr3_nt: TGTGCCAGCACCGGAATGGGACAGTCCTACAATGAGCAGTTCTTC
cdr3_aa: CASTGMGQSYNEQFF

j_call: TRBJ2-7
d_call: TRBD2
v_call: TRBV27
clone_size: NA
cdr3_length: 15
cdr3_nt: TGTGCCAGCAGTCTACTAGCGGATAGCTCCTACGAGCAGTACTTC
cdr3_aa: CASSLLADSSYEQYF

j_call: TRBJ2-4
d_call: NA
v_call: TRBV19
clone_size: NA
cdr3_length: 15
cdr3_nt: TGTGCCAGTAGTACTGGGAATATCGCCAAAAACATTCAGTACTTC
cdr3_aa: CASSTGNIAKNIQYF

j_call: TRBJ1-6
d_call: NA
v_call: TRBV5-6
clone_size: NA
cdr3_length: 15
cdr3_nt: TGTGCCAGCAGCTTTTCCAACAGGGATAATTCACCCCTCCACTTT
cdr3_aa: CASSFSNRDNSPLHF

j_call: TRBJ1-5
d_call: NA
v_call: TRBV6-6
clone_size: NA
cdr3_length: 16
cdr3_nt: TGTGCCAGCAGTTACTCGAGGCAAGAAGGCAATCAGCCCCAGCATTTT
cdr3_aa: CASSYSRQEGNQPQHF

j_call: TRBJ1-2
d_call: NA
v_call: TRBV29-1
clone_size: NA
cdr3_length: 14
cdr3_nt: TGCAGCGTTGTAGGAGGAGGTCTTAACTATGGCTACACCTTC
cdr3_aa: CSVVGGGLNYGYTF

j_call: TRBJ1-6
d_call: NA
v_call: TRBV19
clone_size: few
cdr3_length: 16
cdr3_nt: TGTGCCAGTAGTCCCAAGACCCAACAGGTCGTCTCGCCCCTCCACTTT
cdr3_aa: CASSPKTQQVVSPLHF

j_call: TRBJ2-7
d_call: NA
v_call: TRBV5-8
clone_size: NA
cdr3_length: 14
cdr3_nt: TGTGCCAGCAACACCGGGACGCGGACCGGGGAGCAGTACTTC
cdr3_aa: CASNTGTRTGEQYF

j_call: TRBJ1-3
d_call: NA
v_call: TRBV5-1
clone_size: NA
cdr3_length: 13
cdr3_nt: TGCGCCAGCAGCTTGGCCGGGCGGAACACCATATATTTT
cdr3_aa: CASSLAGRNTIYF

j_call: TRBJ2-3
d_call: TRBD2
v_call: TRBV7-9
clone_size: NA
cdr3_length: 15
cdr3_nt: TGTGCCAGCAGCTCTAGCGGGAGGAGGTCAGATACGCAGTATTTT
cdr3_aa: CASSSSGRRSDTQYF

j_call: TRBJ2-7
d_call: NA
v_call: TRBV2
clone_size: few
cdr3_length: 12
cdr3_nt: TGTGCCAGCAAAATTCCGGGATACGAGCAGTACTTC
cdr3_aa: CASKIPGYEQYF

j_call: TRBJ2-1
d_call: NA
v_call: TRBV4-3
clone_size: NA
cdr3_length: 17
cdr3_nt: TGCGCCAGCAGCCAAGGTGGAGCCCGGGAAGGTGCATATGAGCAGTTCTTC
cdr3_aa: CASSQGGAREGAYEQFF

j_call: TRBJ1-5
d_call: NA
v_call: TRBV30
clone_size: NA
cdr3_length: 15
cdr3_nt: TGTGCCTGGAGTGTAGGTATGCTGGGCCTTGGGCCCCAGCATTTT
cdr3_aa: CAWSVGMLGLGPQHF

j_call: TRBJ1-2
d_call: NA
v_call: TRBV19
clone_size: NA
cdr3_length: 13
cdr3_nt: TGTGCCAGTAGTATAGGGGCGACCTATGGCTACACCTTC
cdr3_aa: CASSIGATYGYTF

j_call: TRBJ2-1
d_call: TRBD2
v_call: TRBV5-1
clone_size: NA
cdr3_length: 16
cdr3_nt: TGCGCCAGCAGCTTGGGTTCTAGCGGGAGCTACAATGAGCAGTTCTTC
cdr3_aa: CASSLGSSGSYNEQFF

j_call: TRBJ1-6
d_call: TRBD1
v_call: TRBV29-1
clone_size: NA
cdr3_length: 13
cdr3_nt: TGCAGCGTGACTTGGACAGGAGGTTCACCCCTCCACTTT
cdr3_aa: CSVTWTGGSPLHF

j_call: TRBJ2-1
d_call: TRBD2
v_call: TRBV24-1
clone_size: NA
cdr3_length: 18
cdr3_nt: TGTGCCACCAGTGATAGGGGACTAGCGGGAAATTATGACAATGAGCAGTTCTTC
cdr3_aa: CATSDRGLAGNYDNEQFF

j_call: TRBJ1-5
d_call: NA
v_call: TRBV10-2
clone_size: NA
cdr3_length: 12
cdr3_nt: TGCGCCAGCCGCGATGGAGGTCAGCCCCAGCATTTT
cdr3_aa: CASRDGGQPQHF

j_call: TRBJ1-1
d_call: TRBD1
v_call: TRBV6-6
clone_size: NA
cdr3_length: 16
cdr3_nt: TGTGCCAGCAGTCCAGGGGGACAGCGGTCAGTCACTGAAGCTTTCTTT
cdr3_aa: CASSPGGQRSVTEAFF

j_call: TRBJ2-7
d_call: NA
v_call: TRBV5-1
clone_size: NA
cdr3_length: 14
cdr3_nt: TGCGCCAGCAGCCCCGAGTTGGCCTCCTACGAGCAGTACTTC
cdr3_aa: CASSPELASYEQYF